This TCR beta chain originates from a study of cytomegalovirus exposure and HLA in healthy donors. General observations from the study: It was in a later analysis that TCR association rates were seen to vary by HLA locus, highest for DRB1 and lowest for HLA-C. Most of the TCR beta V segments (in an earlier analysis) were productive either about 87% or about 30% of the time.

The trim removed 6 bases at V and 0 bases at J, leaving 10 bases unmatched. Per the germline V gene, CDR1 is SNHLY and CDR2 is FYNNEI. The CDR3 has 17 residues. The PCR employed 60 Vbeta primers together with 13 Jbeta primers. The assay was immunoSEQ multiplex PCR, and TCRdb's table has in-frame clones only and misses some. The listing records about 160,000 clones. Concerning this clone: Its target is not known.

The source is a woman aged 60 to 75 in good health and CMV-seronegative. This sequence joins TRBV2 and TRBJ1-5; the match to TRBD1 covers 8 bases. The source material was PBMCs. The CDR3 reads CASSGQGMVNSNQPQHF. The DNA for the CDR3 is TGTGCCAGCAGCGGACAGGGAATGGTGAATAGCAATCAGCCCCAGCATTTT.